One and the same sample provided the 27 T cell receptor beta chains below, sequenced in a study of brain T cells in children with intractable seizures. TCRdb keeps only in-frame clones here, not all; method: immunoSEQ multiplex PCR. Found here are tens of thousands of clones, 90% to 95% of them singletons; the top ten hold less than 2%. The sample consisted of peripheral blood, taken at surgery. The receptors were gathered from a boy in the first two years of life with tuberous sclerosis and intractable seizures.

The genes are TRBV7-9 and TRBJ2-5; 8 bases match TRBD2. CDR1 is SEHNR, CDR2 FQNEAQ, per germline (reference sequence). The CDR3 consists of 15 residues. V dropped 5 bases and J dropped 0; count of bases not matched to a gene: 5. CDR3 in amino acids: CASSRPGGDQETQYF. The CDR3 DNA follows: TGTGCCAGCAGCCGTCCGGGAGGGGACCAAGAGACCCAGTACTTC. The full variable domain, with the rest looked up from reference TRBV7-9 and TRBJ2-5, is DTGVSQNPRHKITKRGQNVTFRCDPISEHNRLYWYRQTLGQGPEFLTYFQNEAQLEKSRLLSDRFSAERPKGSFSTLEIQRTEQGDSAMYLCASSRPGGDQETQYFGPGTRLLVL.

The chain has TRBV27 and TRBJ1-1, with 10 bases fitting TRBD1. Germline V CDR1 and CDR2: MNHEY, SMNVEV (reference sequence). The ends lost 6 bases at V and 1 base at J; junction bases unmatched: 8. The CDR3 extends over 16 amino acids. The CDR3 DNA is TGTGCCAGCAGCTCGACAGGGGGCGCTTGGAACACTGAAGCTTTCTTT. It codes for CASSSTGGAWNTEAFF.

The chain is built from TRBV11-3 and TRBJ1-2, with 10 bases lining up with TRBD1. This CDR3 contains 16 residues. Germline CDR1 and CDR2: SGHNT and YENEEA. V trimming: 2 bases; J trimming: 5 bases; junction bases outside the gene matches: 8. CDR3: CASSLLETGGTYGYTF. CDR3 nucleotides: TGTGCCAGCAGCTTACTTGAGACAGGGGGCACGTATGGCTACACCTTC.

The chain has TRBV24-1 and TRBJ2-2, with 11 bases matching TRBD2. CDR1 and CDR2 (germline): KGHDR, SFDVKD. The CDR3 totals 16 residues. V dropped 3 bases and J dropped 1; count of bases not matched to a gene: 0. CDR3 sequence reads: CATSDGTSGNTGELFF. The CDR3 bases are TGTGCCACCAGTGATGGGACTAGCGGGAACACCGGGGAGCTGTTTTTT.

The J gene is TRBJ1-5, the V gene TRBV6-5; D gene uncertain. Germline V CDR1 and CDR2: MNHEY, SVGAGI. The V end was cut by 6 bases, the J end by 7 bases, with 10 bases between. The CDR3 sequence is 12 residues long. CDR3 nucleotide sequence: TGTGCCAGCAGAGGCGTCGGGCAGCCCCAGCATTTT. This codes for CASRGVGQPQHF.

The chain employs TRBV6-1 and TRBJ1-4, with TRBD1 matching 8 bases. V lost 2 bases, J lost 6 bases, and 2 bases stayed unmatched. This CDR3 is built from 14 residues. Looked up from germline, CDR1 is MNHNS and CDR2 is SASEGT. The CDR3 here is CASSETGGDEKLFF. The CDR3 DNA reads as TGTGCCAGCAGTGAAACAGGGGGAGATGAAAAACTGTTTTTT.

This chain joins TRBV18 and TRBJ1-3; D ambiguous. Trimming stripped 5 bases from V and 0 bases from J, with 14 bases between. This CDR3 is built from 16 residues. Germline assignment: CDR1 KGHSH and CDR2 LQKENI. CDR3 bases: TGTGCCAGCTCATCCGACGTGCCGAGCTCTGGAAACACCATATATTTT. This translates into CASSSDVPSSGNTIYF.

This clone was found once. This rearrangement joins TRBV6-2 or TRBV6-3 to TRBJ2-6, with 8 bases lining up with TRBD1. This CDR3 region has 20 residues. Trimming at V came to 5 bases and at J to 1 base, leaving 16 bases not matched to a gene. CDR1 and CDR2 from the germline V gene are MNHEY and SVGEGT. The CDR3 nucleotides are TGTGCCAGCAGTCCACCCCGGGACAGGTCCCTTCCTTCTGGGGCCAACGTCCTGACTTTC. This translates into CASSPPRDRSLPSGANVLTF.

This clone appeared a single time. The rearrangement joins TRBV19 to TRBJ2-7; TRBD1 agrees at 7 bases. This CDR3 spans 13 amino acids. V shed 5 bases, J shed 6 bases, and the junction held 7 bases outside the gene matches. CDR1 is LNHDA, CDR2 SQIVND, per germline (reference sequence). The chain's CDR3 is CASSSAGGSEQYF. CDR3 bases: TGTGCCAGTAGTTCCGCAGGGGGAAGCGAGCAGTACTTC.

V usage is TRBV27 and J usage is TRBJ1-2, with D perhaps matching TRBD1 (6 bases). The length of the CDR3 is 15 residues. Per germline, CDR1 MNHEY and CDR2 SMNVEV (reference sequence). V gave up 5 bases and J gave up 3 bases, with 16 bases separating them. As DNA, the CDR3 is TGTGCCAGCAGTATAACAGGGAGTCCTTACTATGGCTACACCTTC. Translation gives CASSITGSPYYGYTF.

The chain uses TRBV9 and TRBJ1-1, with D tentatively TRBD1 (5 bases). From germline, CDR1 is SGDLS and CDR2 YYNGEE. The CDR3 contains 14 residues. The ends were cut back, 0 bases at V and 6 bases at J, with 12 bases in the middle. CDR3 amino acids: CASSVGRGIAEAFF. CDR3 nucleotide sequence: TGTGCCAGCAGCGTAGGAAGGGGTATCGCTGAAGCTTTCTTT.

The CDR3 reads CASSLRDSARTNEKLFF. DNA of the CDR3: TGTGCCAGCAGCCTGCGGGACTCCGCGAGGACTAATGAAAAACTGTTTTTT. This chain joins TRBV5-5 and TRBJ1-4; the D gene is possibly TRBD1 (5 bases). This CDR3 has 17 residues. The germline V gene has CDR1 SGHKS and CDR2 YYEKEE (reference sequence). Trimming stripped 4 bases from V and 2 bases from J, with 18 bases between.

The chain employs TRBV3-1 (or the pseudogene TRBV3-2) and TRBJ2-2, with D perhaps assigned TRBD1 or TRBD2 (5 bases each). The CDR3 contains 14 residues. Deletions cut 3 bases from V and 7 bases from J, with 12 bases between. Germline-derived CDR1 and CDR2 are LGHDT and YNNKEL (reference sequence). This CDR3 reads CASSQGPEGGELFF. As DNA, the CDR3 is TGTGCCAGCAGCCAGGGACCCGAAGGCGGGGAGCTGTTTTTT.

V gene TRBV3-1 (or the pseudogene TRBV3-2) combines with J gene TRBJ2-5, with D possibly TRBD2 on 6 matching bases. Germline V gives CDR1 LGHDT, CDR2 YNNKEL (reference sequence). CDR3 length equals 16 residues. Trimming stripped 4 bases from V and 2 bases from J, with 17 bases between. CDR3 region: CASSPRSGTYQETQYF. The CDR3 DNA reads TGTGCCAGCAGCCCTAGGTCCGGGACTTATCAAGAGACCCAGTACTTC.

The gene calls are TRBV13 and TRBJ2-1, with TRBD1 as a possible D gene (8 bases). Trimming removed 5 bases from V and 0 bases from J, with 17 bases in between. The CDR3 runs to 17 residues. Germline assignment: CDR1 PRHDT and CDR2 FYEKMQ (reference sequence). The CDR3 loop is CASSTKQGGSSYNEQFF. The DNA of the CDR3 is TGTGCCAGCAGCACCAAACAGGGGGGGAGCTCCTACAATGAGCAGTTCTTC.

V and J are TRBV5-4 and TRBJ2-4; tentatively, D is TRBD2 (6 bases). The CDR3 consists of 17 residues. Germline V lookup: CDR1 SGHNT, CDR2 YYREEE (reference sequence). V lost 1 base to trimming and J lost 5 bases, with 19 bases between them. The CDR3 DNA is TGTGCCAGCAGCTTGAAGAGGAGTAGCGGCGGGGAAAACATTCAGTACTTC. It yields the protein CASSLKRSSGGENIQYF.

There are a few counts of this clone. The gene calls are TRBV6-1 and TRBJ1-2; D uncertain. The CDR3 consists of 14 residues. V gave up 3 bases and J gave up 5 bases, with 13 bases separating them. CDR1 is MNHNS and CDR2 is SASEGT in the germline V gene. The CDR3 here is CASSDWVGAYGYTF. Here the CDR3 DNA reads TGTGCCAGCAGTGATTGGGTGGGCGCATATGGCTACACCTTC.

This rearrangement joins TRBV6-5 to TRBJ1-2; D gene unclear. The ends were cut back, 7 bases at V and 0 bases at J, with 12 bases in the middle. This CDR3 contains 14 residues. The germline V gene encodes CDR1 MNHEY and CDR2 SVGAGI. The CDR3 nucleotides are TGTGCCAGCACCCCGACTGCGGCTAACTATGGCTACACCTTC. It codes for CASTPTAANYGYTF.

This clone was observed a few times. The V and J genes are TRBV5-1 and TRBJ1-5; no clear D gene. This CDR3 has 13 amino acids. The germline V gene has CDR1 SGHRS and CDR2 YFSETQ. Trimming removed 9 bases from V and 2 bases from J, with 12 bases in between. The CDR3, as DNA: TGCGCCACCCCAACCCGGGGCAATCAGCCCCAGCATTTT. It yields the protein CATPTRGNQPQHF.

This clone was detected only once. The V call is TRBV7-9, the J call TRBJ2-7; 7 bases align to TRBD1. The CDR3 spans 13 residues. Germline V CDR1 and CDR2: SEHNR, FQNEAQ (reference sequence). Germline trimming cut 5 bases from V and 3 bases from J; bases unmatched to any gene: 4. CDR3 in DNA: TGTGCCAGCAGCCCGACAGGGATCTACGAGCAGTACTTC. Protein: CASSPTGIYEQYF.

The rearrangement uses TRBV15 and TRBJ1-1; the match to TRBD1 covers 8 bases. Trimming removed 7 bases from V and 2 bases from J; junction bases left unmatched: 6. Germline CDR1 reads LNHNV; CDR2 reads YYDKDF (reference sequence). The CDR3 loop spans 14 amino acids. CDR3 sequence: CATTYDRGNTEAFF. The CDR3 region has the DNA TGTGCCACCACCTACGACAGGGGAAACACTGAAGCTTTCTTT.

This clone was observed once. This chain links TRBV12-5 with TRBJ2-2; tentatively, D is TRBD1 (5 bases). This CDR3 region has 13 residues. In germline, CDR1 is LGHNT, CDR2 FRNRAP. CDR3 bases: TGTGCCAGCGCCTGGGGCGACACCGGGGAGCTGTTTTTT. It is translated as CASAWGDTGELFF.

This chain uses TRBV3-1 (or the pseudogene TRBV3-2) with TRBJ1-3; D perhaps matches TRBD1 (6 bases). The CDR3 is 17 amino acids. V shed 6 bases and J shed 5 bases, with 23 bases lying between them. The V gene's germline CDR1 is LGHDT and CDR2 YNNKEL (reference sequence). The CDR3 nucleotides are TGTGCCAGCAGGTACTCCGGCTTCGGGGGGGCCAGAAACACCATATATTTT. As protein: CASRYSGFGGARNTIYF.

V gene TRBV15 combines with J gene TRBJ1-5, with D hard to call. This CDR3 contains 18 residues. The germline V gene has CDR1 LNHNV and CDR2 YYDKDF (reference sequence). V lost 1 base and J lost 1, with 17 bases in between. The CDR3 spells CATSRAVGISLSNQPQHF. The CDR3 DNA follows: TGTGCCACCAGCAGAGCGGTAGGAATCTCCCTAAGCAATCAGCCCCAGCATTTT.

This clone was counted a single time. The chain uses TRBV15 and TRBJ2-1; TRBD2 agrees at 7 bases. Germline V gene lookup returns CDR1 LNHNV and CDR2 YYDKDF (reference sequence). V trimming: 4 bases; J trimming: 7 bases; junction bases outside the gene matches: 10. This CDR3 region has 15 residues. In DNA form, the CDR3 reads TGTGCCACCAGCAACCGGCGGGAGTCTATAAATGAGCAGTTCTTC. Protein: CATSNRRESINEQFF.

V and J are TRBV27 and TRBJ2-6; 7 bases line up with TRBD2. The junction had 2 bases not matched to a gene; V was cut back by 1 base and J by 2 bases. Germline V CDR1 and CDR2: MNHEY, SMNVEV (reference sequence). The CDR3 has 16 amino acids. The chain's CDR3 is CASSLWGGAGANVLTF. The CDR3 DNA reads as TGTGCCAGCAGTTTATGGGGGGGAGCTGGGGCCAACGTCCTGACTTTC.

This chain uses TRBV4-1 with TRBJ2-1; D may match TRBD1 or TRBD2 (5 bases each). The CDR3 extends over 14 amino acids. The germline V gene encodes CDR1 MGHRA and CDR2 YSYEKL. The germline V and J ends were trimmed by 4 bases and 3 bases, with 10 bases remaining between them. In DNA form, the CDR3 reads TGCGCCAGCAGCCGGGACCGAGACTACAATGAGCAGTTCTTC. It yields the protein CASSRDRDYNEQFF.